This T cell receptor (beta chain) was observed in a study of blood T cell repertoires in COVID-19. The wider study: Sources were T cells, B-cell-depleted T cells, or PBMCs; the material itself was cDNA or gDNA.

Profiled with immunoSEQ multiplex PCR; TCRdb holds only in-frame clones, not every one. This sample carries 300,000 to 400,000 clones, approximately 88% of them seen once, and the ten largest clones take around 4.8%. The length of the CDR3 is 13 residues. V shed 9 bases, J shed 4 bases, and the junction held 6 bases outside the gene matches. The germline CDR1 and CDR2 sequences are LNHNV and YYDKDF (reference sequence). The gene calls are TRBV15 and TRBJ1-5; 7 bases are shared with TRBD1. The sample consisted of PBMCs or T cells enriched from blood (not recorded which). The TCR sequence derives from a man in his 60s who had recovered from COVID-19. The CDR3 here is CATGNRGNQPQHF. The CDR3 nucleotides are TGTGCCACGGGGAACAGGGGAAATCAGCCCCAGCATTTT. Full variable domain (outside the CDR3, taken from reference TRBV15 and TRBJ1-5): DAMVIQNPRYQVTQFGKPVTLSCSQTLNHNVMYWYQQKSSQAPKLLFHYYDKDFNNEADTPDNFQSRRPNTSFCFLDIRSPGLGDTAMYLCATGNRGNQPQHFGDGTRLSIL.